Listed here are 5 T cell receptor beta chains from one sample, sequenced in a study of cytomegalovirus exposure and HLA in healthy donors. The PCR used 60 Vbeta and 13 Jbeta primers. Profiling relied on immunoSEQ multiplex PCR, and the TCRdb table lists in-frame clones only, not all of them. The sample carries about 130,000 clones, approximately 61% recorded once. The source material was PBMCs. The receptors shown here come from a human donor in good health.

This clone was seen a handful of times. The CDR3 sequence: CASSLGRPTGTDTQYF. In DNA form, the CDR3 reads TGCGCCAGCAGCTTGGGGCGCCCGACAGGGACAGATACGCAGTATTTT. This chain uses TRBV5-1 with TRBJ2-3, with 7 bases fitting TRBD1. The junction had 7 bases not matched to a gene; V was cut back by 0 bases and J by 3 bases. The CDR3 spans 16 residues. Germline V gene lookup returns CDR1 SGHRS and CDR2 YFSETQ.

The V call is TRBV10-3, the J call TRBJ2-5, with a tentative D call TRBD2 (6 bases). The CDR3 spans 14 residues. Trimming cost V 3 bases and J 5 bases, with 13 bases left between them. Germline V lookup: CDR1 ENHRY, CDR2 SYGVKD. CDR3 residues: CAISDGGRRETQYF. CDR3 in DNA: TGTGCCATCAGTGACGGGGGACGGCGGGAGACCCAGTACTTC.

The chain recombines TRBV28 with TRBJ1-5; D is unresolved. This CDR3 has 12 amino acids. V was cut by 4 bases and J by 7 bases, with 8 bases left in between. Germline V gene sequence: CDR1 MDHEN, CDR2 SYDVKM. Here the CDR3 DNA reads TGTGCCAGCAGTTCGGGGAGACAGCCCCAGCATTTT. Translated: CASSSGRQPQHF. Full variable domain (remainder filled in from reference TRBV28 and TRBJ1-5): DVKVTQSSRYLVKRTGEKVFLECVQDMDHENMFWYRQDPGLGLRLIYFSYDVKMKEKGDIPEGYSVSREKKERFSLILESASTNQTSMYLCASSSGRQPQHFGDGTRLSIL.

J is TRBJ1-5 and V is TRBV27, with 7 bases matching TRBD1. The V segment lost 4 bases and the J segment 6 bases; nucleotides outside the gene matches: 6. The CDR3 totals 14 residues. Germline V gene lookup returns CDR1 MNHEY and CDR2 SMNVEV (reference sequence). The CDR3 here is CASSSLQGRQPQHF. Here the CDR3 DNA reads TGTGCCAGCAGTTCCCTACAGGGGCGTCAGCCCCAGCATTTT.

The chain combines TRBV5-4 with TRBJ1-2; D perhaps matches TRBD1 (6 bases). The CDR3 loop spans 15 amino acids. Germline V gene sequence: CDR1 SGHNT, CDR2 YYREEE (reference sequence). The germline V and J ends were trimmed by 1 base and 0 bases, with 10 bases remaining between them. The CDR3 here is CASSLPGQANYGYTF. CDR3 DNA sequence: TGTGCCAGCAGCTTGCCGGGACAAGCTAACTATGGCTACACCTTC.